This T cell receptor (beta chain) was recorded in a study of radiotherapy plus CTLA-4 blockade in lung cancer. V shed 7 bases and J shed 0 bases, with 13 bases lying between them. The V gene's germline CDR1 is MNHNS and CDR2 SASEGT. The CDR3 length is 15 residues. Treatment of patients with chemo-refractory metastatic non-small-cell lung cancer consisted of focal radiation plus CTLA-4 blockade with ipilimumab. Regarding the study as a whole: Peripheral blood showed expansion of tumor-derived TCR clones after radiotherapy and ipilimumab. Best predicting response, reportedly, were early blood T cell clone dynamics, with interferon-beta.

Concerning this clone: Its cognate antigen is unknown.

Using immunoSEQ multiplex PCR, the repertoire was profiled, and TCRdb retains in-frame clones only, with some absent. This table has some 70,000 clones, 79% appearing once. The J gene is TRBJ1-5, the V gene TRBV6-1; no clear D gene. The specimen was peripheral blood, collected from a patient treated with radiotherapy plus ipilimumab. The clonotype was recovered from a human donor with non-small cell lung cancer who had a complete response to radiotherapy plus ipilimumab. CDR3: CASTHRGDSNQPQHF. The DNA for the CDR3 is TGTGCCAGCACCCATCGTGGCGATAGCAATCAGCCCCAGCATTTT.